Listed below are T cell receptor beta chains from one sample, sequenced in a study of shared clonotypes between healthy human individuals. Clones were read by immunoSEQ multiplex PCR, and TCRdb kept only the in-frame ones, dropping some. The sample gives hundreds of thousands of clones, roughly 79% of which show up once; around 11% is in the top ten. Sequencing was performed on PBMCs. The receptors shown here come from a woman aged 40 to 50 in good health. Some clones in this sample may be carry-over from other donors' samples. The CDR3 runs from the conserved cysteine through the conserved F or W. A D gene is named only where the DNA matches it firmly. For some rows the clone size is stated as once, few or many, or as a class when expanded; others skip it.

v_gene	d_gene	abundance	j_gene	CDR3aa	CDR3nt
TRBV19	NA	NA	TRBJ2-7	CASSSRVGEQYF	TGTGCCAGTAGTTCCCGGGTCGGGGAGCAGTACTTC
TRBV5-5	NA	NA	TRBJ2-7	CASSPSHEQYF	TGTGCCAGCAGCCCTTCCCACGAGCAGTACTTC
TRBV6-5	NA	NA	TRBJ1-2	CASSLRGGSYGYTF	TGTGCCAGCAGCCTCCGGGGGGGCTCATATGGCTACACCTTC
TRBV4-2	NA	few	TRBJ1-2	CASSQHVSGYGYTF	TGTGCCAGCAGCCAGCACGTCTCGGGCTATGGCTACACCTTC
TRBV7-3	NA	NA	TRBJ2-3	CASSPPGTDTQYF	TGTGCCAGCAGTCCGCCGGGCACAGATACGCAGTATTTT
TRBV5-1	TRBD2	NA	TRBJ2-1	CASTPSGLSWDEQFF	TGCGCCAGCACTCCTAGCGGCTTAAGTTGGGATGAGCAGTTCTTC
TRBV6-1	NA	NA	TRBJ2-1	CASGSSNEQFF	TGTGCCAGCGGCTCTTCCAATGAGCAGTTCTTC
TRBV20-1	NA	NA	TRBJ1-5	CSATDPRAQHF	TGCAGTGCTACCGACCCTCGAGCCCAGCATTTT
TRBV7-8	TRBD1	NA	TRBJ1-2	CASSSNTGDGYTF	TGTGCCAGCAGCTCAAACACAGGGGATGGCTACACCTTC
TRBV5-6	NA	NA	TRBJ2-6	CASSWGAVSGANVLTF	TGTGCCAGCAGCTGGGGGGCAGTATCTGGGGCCAACGTCCTGACTTTC
TRBV5-1	TRBD1	NA	TRBJ2-3	CASAIGGDTDTQYF	TGCGCCAGCGCCATAGGGGGCGACACAGATACGCAGTATTTT
TRBV6-1	NA	NA	TRBJ1-2	CASTAGDHGYTF	TGTGCCAGCACGGCAGGGGATCATGGCTACACCTTC
TRBV7-9	NA	few	TRBJ1-1	CASSSTGSGAFF	TGTGCCAGCAGCTCTACAGGGAGTGGAGCTTTCTTT
TRBV7-8	NA	NA	TRBJ1-2	CASSLSTGPYGYTF	TGTGCCAGCAGCTTATCTACAGGGCCCTATGGCTACACCTTC
TRBV11-3	NA	NA	TRBJ2-7	CASSSGTHEQYF	TGTGCCAGCAGCTCCGGGACACACGAGCAGTACTTC
TRBV5-5	NA	NA	TRBJ2-7	CASSFGPDGKAYEQYF	TGTGCCAGCAGCTTTGGTCCTGACGGGAAAGCCTACGAGCAGTACTTC
TRBV30	TRBD1	NA	TRBJ1-2	CAWADRGDGYTF	TGTGCCTGGGCCGACAGGGGGGATGGCTACACCTTC
TRBV4-2	NA	NA	TRBJ2-7	CASSQSPDGPYEQYF	TGTGCCAGCAGCCAATCCCCAGACGGACCCTACGAGCAGTACTTC
TRBV20-1	NA	once	TRBJ1-2	CSAPINYGYTF	TGCAGTGCCCCGATAAACTATGGCTACACCTTC
TRBV30	NA	NA	TRBJ1-5	CAWSGGGEQPQHF	TGTGCCTGGAGTGGGGGAGGTGAACAGCCCCAGCATTTT
TRBV7-8	NA	NA	TRBJ1-2	CASSLRWARDYGYTF	TGTGCCAGCAGCTTAAGGTGGGCCAGGGATTATGGCTACACCTTC
TRBV19	NA	NA	TRBJ1-5	CASSIEQGRSNQPQHF	TGTGCCAGTAGTATAGAACAGGGTCGGAGCAATCAGCCCCAGCATTTT
TRBV19	NA	once	TRBJ2-1	CASTPSGATGNEQFF	TGTGCCAGTACCCCCTCAGGGGCCACGGGCAATGAGCAGTTCTTC
TRBV6-4	NA	NA	TRBJ1-2	CASSSEGGGGDGYTF	TGTGCCAGCAGCTCCGAGGGGGGTGGAGGTGATGGCTACACCTTC
TRBV7-6	NA	many	TRBJ2-7	CASSSTPSLAADEQYF	TGTGCCAGCAGCTCCACCCCCTCGTTGGCAGCGGACGAGCAGTACTTC
TRBV11-2	NA	few	TRBJ2-1	CASSPLLGLGEQFF	TGTGCCAGCAGCCCCCTCTTGGGGTTGGGTGAGCAGTTCTTC
TRBV5-4	TRBD2	many	TRBJ2-3	CASSYRLAGVADTQYF	TGTGCCAGCAGCTATCGACTAGCGGGAGTGGCAGATACGCAGTATTTT
TRBV18	NA	NA	TRBJ2-5	CASVEYFQETQYF	TGTGCCAGCGTTGAGTACTTCCAAGAGACCCAGTACTTC
TRBV4-3	NA	NA	TRBJ2-4	CASRNPGASLHF	TGCGCCAGCCGAAACCCCGGGGCTAGTTTACACTTC
TRBV4-2	NA	few	TRBJ1-5	CASSQDPQGGQPQHF	TGTGCCAGCAGCCAAGATCCACAGGGAGGGCAGCCCCAGCATTTT
TRBV9	NA	few	TRBJ1-4	CASSPGWGATNEKLFF	TGTGCCAGCAGCCCTGGTTGGGGTGCAACTAATGAAAAACTGTTTTTT
TRBV7-9	NA	NA	TRBJ2-1	CASSFPPGTPRQFF	TGTGCCAGCAGCTTTCCCCCGGGCACTCCTCGGCAGTTCTTC
TRBV14	NA	NA	TRBJ1-1	CASSRGRDTEAFF	TGTGCCAGCAGCCGCGGAAGGGACACTGAAGCTTTCTTT
TRBV9	TRBD2	NA	TRBJ2-3	CASSVTRQGGLAGGVDTQYF	TGTGCCAGCAGCGTAACACGACAGGGAGGGCTAGCGGGAGGAGTGGATACGCAGTATTTT
TRBV5-6	TRBD1	few	TRBJ1-1	CASSLVGGNTEAFF	TGTGCCAGCAGCTTGGTAGGGGGCAACACTGAAGCTTTCTTT